Reported below is one T cell receptor (beta chain). What this receptor recognizes is not known. Mismatch with germline at one junction end may stem from a read error. Lymph node samples were obtained from the axillary draining lymph nodes of breast cancer patients. The data originate from a study of breast tumors, draining lymph nodes, adjacent tissues (TCRdb year 2016). Looking at the study overall: Breast cancer patients provided tumor, adjacent nontumor tissue and axillary lymph nodes, and the study compared the TCR beta repertoires across these three sources. In human breast cancer, the study set out to assess how tumor, surrounding tissue and draining lymph node repertoires relate to one another and whether T cells might be exchanged between them. Study-wide findings and limitations: In luminal-like breast cancer, tumor and nontumor tissue repertoires resembled each other significantly more than in basal-like breast cancer. The data were considered consistent with the idea that most tumor T cells come from the lymph node and then expand in tumor tissue. Tumor T-cell repertoires showed less diversity than lymph node repertoires and more diversity than nontumor tissue repertoires, and tumor T-cell repertoires showed preferential V and J gene usage. Rather than being directly demonstrated, the conclusion that tumor T cells originate in lymph nodes was presented as consistent with a hypothesis.

TCRdb records Illumina HiSeq 2000 as the sequencer. Multiplex PCR amplification was used to generate the TCR beta chain libraries. The amplified TCR beta chain products were analyzed by high-throughput sequencing. The raw public reads went through TCRdb reprocessing: fastp at Q25, MiXCR clone calling, in-frame beta chains kept. Under each unique CDR3 protein, matching rows form one entry showing the most common genes and DNA. The sample yields tens of thousands of distinct CDR3 sequences; roughly a fifth were counted once. The top ten clones comprise about 2.4% of the sample. The source of this sequence is a female donor with breast cancer. Some clones in this sample may be carry-over from other donors' samples. Sequencing was done on a sample of axillary lymph node tissue.

The CDR3 protein is CASGLFWGGEGYTF. The nucleotide sequence reads as follows: TGTGCCAGCGGTTTATTTTGGGGGGGTGAGGGCTACACCTTC. Rearrangement joined TRBV27 to TRBJ1-2; TRBD1 might be the D gene, on 5 matching bases. There are 14 amino acids in the CDR3, from cysteine to phenylalanine inclusive. The entry retains the CDR3 DNA only, 42 bases that are in frame from base 1. According to the germline V gene (reference sequence), CDR1 reads MNHEY and CDR2 reads SMNVEV.